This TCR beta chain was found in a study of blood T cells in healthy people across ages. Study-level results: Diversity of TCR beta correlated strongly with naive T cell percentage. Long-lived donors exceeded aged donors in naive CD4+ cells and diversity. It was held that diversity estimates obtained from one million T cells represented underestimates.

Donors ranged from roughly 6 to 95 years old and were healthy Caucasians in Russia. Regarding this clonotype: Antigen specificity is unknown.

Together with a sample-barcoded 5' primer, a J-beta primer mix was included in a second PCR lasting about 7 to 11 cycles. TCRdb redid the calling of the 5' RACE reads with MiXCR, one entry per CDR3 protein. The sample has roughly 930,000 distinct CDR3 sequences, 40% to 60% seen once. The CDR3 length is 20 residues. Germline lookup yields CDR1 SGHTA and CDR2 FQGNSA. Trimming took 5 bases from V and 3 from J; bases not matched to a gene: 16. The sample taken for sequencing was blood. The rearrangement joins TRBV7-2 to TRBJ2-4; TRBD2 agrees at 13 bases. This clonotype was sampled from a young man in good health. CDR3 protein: CASSPGTSGTTNLGKNIQYF. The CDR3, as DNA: TGTGCCAGCAGCCCCGGGACTAGCGGGACGACTAACCTAGGCAAAAACATTCAGTACTTC.